These 3 T cell receptor beta chains were all obtained from the same sample, sequenced in a study of cytomegalovirus exposure and HLA in healthy donors. It was with 60 Vbeta and 13 Jbeta primers that the PCR ran. The assay was immunoSEQ multiplex PCR, and TCRdb's table has in-frame clones only and misses some. Here the sample spans roughly 110,000 clones, 70% to 75% being singletons. The sequenced sample consisted of PBMCs. The receptors derive from a female donor in good health and CMV-seronegative.

This clone was detected once. The genes are TRBV18 and TRBJ2-7; 11 nucleotides agree with TRBD1. The germline V gene has CDR1 KGHSH and CDR2 LQKENI. The CDR3 length is 16 residues. J was trimmed by 3 bases and V by 3 bases; bases with no gene match: 7. The CDR3 DNA reads TGTGCCAGCTCACCCCGGGACAGGGGGTCTTTCTACGAGCAGTACTTC. It specifies CASSPRDRGSFYEQYF.

The rearrangement links TRBV6-1 to TRBJ2-1, with no clear D. Trimming took off 3 bases at V and 6 bases at J, with 9 bases between the two ends. CDR1 and CDR2 from the germline V gene are MNHNS and SASEGT. This CDR3 has 13 amino acids. The CDR3 loop reads CASSDRSGNEQFF. CDR3 sequence (DNA): TGTGCCAGCAGTGACCGATCGGGCAATGAGCAGTTCTTC.

The V and J genes are TRBV9 and TRBJ1-2; possible D gene TRBD1, 5 bases. Germline-derived CDR1 and CDR2 are SGDLS and YYNGEE. The CDR3 is 12 residues long. Trimming took 0 bases from V and 6 from J, leaving 6 bases between them. CDR3 bases: TGTGCCAGCAGCGTAGAGGGGAATGGCTACACCTTC. This sequence encodes CASSVEGNGYTF.